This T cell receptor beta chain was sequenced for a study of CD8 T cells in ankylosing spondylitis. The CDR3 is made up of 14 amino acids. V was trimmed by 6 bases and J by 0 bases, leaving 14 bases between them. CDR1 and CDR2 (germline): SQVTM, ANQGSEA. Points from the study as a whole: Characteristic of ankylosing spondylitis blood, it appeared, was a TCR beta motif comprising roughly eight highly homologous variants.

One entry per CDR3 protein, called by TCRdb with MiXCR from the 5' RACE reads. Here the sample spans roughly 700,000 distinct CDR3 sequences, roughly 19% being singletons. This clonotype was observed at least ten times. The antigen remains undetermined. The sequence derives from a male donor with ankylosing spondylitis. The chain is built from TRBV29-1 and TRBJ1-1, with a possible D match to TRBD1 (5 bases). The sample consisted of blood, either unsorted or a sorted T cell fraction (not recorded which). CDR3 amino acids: CSVRGGGMNTEAFF. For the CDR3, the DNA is TGCAGCGTCCGTGGTGGGGGGATGAACACTGAAGCTTTCTTT.